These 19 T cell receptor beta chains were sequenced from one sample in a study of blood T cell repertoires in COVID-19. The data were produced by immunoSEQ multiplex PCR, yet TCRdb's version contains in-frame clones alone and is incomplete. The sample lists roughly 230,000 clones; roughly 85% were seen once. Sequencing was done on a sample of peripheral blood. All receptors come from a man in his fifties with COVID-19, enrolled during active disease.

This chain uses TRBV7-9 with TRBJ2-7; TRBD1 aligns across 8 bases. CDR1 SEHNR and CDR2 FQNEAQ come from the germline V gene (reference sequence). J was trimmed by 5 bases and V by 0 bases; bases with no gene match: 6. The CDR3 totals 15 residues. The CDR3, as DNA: TGTGCCAGCAGCTTAGCGTCCGGACAGGGCCACGAGCAGTACTTC. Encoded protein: CASSLASGQGHEQYF.

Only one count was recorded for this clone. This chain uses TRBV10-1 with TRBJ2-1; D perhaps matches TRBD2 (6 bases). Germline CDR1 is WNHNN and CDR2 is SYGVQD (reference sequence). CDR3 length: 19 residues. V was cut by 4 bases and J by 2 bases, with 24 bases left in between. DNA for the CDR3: TGCGCCAGCAGTGGGGCGGTGGGGCCTCGGGACTCACCCTACAATGAGCAGTTCTTC. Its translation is CASSGAVGPRDSPYNEQFF.

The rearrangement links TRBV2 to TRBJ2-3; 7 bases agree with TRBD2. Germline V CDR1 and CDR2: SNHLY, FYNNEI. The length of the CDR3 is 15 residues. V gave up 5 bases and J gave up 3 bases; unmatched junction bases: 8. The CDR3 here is CASSWTSGFTDTQYF. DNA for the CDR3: TGTGCCAGCAGTTGGACTAGTGGGTTTACAGATACGCAGTATTTT.

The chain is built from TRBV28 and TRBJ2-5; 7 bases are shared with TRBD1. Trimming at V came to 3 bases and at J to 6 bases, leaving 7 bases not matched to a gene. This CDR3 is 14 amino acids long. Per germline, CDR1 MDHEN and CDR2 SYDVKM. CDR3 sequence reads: CASSFTGDLKTQYF. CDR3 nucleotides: TGTGCCAGCAGTTTCACAGGGGATTTGAAGACCCAGTACTTC.

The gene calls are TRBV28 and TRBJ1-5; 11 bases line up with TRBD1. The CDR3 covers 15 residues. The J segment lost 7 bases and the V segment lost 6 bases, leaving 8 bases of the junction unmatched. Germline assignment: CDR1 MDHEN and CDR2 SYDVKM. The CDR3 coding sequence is TGTGCCAGCAGCCCGGGACAGGGGGGATGGCAGCCCCAGCATTTT. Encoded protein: CASSPGQGGWQPQHF.

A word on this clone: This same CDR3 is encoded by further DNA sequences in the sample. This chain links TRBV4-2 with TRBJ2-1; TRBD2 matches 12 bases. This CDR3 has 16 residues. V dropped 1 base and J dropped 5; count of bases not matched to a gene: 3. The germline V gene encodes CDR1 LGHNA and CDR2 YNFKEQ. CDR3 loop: CASSQAGLAGNNEQFF. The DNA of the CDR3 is TGTGCCAGCAGCCAAGCCGGACTAGCGGGGAACAATGAGCAGTTCTTC.

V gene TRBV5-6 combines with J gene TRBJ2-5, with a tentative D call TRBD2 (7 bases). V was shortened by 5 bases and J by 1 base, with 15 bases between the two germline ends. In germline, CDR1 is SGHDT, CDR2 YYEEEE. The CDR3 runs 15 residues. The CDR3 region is CASRRRGGGQETQYF. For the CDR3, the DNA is TGTGCCAGCAGGCGCCGGGGAGGGGGCCAAGAGACCCAGTACTTC. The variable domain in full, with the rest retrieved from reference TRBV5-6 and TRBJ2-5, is DAGVTQSPTHLIKTRGQQVTLRCSPKSGHDTVSWYQQALGQGPQFIFQYYEEEERQRGNFPDRFSGHQFPNYSSELNVNALLLGDSALYLCASRRRGGGQETQYFGPGTRLLVL.

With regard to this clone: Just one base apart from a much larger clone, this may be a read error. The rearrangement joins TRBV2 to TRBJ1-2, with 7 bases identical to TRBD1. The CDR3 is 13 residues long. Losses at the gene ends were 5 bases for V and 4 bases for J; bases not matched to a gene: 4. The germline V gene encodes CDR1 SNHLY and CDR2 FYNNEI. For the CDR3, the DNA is TGTGCCAGCAGTATGGGACAGTCCTATGGCTACACCTTC. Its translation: CASSMGQSYGYTF.

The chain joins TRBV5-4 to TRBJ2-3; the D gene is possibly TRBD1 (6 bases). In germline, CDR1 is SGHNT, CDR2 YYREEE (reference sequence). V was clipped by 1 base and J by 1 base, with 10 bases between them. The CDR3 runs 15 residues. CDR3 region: CASSLQQGGTDTQYF. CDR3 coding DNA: TGTGCCAGCAGCTTGCAACAGGGAGGCACAGATACGCAGTATTTT.

The CDR3 spells CASSQGGGSETQYF. CDR3 DNA sequence: TGTGCCAGCAGCCAAGGGGGGGGGTCGGAGACCCAGTACTTC. The genes are TRBV7-2 and TRBJ2-5; D perhaps matches TRBD2 (7 bases). Germline V gene lookup returns CDR1 SGHTA and CDR2 FQGNSA. Trimming took off 5 bases at V and 5 bases at J, with 15 bases between the two ends. The CDR3 consists of 14 residues.

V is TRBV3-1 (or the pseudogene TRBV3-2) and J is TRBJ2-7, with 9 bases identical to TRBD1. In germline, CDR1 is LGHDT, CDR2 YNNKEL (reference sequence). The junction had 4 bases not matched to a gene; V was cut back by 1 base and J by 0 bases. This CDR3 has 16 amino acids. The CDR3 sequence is CASSQAGTGSSYEQYF. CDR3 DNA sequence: TGTGCCAGCAGCCAAGCCGGGACAGGGAGCTCCTACGAGCAGTACTTC.

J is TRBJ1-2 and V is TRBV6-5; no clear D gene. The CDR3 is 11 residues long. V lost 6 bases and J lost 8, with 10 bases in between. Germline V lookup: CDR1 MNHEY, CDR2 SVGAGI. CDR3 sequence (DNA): TGTGCCAGCAGCTCCTCTAGCGGCTACACCTTC. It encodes CASSSSSGYTF.

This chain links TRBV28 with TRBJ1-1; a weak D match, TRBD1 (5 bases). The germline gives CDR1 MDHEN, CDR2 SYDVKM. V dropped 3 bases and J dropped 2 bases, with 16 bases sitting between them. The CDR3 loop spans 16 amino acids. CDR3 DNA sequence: TGTGCCAGCAGTTTTTTTCGGGGGGGAGGAAACACTGAAGCTTTCTTT. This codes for CASSFFRGGGNTEAFF.

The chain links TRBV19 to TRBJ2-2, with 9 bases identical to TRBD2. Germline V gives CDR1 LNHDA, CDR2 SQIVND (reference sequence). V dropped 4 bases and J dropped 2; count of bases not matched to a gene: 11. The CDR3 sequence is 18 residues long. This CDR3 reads CASSTRGSGGYNTGELFF. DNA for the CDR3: TGTGCCAGTAGTACCCGGGGTAGCGGGGGATATAACACCGGGGAGCTGTTTTTT.

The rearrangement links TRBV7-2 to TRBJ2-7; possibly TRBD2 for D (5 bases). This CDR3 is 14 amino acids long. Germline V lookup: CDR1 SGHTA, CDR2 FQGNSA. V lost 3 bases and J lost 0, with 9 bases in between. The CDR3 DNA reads TGTGCCAGCAGCTTGTTAGCGAACTCCTACGAGCAGTACTTC. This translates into CASSLLANSYEQYF.

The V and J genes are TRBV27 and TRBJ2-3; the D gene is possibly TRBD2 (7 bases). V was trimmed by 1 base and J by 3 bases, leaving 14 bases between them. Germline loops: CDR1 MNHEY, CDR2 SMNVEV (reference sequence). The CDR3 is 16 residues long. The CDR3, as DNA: TGTGCCAGCAGTTTATGGGCGGGGGCGAAGACAGATACGCAGTATTTT. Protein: CASSLWAGAKTDTQYF.

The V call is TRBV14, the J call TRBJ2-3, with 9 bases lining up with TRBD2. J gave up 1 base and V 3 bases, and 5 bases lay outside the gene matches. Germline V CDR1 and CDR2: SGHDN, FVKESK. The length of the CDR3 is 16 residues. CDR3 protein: CASSHWIAGGTDTQYF. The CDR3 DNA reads TGTGCCAGCAGCCATTGGATAGCGGGGGGCACAGATACGCAGTATTTT.

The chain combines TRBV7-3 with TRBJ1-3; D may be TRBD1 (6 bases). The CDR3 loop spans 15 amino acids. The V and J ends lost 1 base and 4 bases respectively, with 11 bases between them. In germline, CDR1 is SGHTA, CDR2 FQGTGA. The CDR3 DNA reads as TGTGCCAGCAGCTTAAGGGACATCTCCGGAAACACCATATATTTT. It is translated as CASSLRDISGNTIYF.

The CDR3 loop is CASRSGQTLNTIYF. Here the CDR3 DNA reads TGTGCCAGCAGGTCTGGACAGACCTTAAACACCATATATTTT. The rearrangement uses TRBV28 and TRBJ1-3, with D tentatively TRBD1 (6 bases). This CDR3 spans 14 amino acids. Germline V gene data show CDR1 as MDHEN and CDR2 as SYDVKM. V lost 6 bases, J lost 6 bases, and 15 bases lay in between.